The 12 T cell receptor beta chains listed next were all sequenced from one sample in a study of T cells in Graves' hyperthyroidism and ophthalmopathy. TCR beta CDR3 sequences were amplified from RNA transcripts. A set of HTBI primers served as the primers for a first-round RT-PCR of the TCR CDR3. TCRdb processed the multiplex PCR reads anew with MiXCR; each CDR3 protein has one entry. This table holds 560,000 or so distinct CDR3 sequences, around 20% found once. Sequenced sample: blood. These receptor sequences come from a man in his forties with Graves' ophthalmopathy.

This clonotype has just a few counts. One junction end does not reproduce the germline sequence, and a read error may be involved. DNA of the CDR3: TGTGCCACCAGCCCATTCGGACAGGGGGGATTGGGGGAGACCCAGTACTTC. This translates into CATSPFGQGGLGETQYF. V usage is TRBV11-2 and J usage is TRBJ2-5; 10 bases are shared with TRBD1. The germline gives CDR1 SGHAT, CDR2 FQNNGV. The CDR3 sequence is 17 residues long.

V is TRBV5-4 and J is TRBJ2-5; 10 nucleotides align to TRBD2. The CDR3 totals 15 residues. V shed 3 bases, J shed 5 bases, and the junction held 7 bases outside the gene matches. Germline CDR1 and CDR2: SGHNT and YYREEE (reference sequence). CDR3 nucleotide sequence: TGTGCCAGCAGCTACCCGGGACTAGCGATGGAGACCCAGTACTTC. Its translation: CASSYPGLAMETQYF.

The rearrangement uses TRBV6-1 and TRBJ2-6, with 7 positions matching TRBD1. The junction had 6 bases not matched to a gene; V was cut back by 5 bases and J by 5 bases. The CDR3 is made up of 15 amino acids. Per germline, CDR1 MNHNS and CDR2 SASEGT. DNA of the CDR3: TGTGCCAGCAGTCGATTACAGGGGCGGGCCAACGTCCTGACTTTC. Protein sequence: CASSRLQGRANVLTF.

This clonotype occurred many times. This chain connects TRBV7-3 to TRBJ1-4; a possible D gene is TRBD1 (5 bases). This CDR3 region has 13 residues. Germline values: CDR1 SGHTA, CDR2 FQGTGA. Trimming pared 5 bases from V and 8 bases from J, leaving 12 bases between. The chain's CDR3 is CASSRGAGEKLFF. The CDR3 nucleotides read TGTGCCAGCAGCCGCGGGGCGGGGGAAAAACTGTTTTTT.

In this sample, this clonotype turned up a few times. This chain's CDR3 is CSARGRGNTGELFF. The CDR3 DNA sequence: TGCAGTGCTAGAGGTAGAGGGAACACCGGGGAGCTGTTTTTT. The chain recombines TRBV20-1 with TRBJ2-2; no reliable D call. CDR1 is DFQATT and CDR2 is SNEGSKA in the germline V gene (reference sequence). This CDR3 has 14 amino acids. Trimming took 1 base from V and 1 from J, leaving 7 bases between them.

The rearrangement uses TRBV6-1 and TRBJ1-1, with a tentative D call TRBD1 (5 bases). The ends were cut back, 6 bases at V and 8 bases at J, with 10 bases in the middle. The CDR3 loop spans 11 amino acids. Per germline, CDR1 MNHNS and CDR2 SASEGT. The CDR3 reads CASSNNREAFF. The CDR3, as DNA: TGTGCCAGCAGCAACAACAGGGAAGCTTTCTTT.

At least ten counts were recorded for this clonotype. The chain links TRBV5-1 to TRBJ2-1; D is ambiguous. Germline V gene lookup returns CDR1 SGHRS and CDR2 YFSETQ. V shed 0 bases and J shed 9 bases, with 7 bases lying between them. The CDR3 sequence is 12 residues long. CDR3 DNA sequence: TGCGCCAGCAGCTTGGACCAACCTGAGCAGTTCTTC. Residues: CASSLDQPEQFF.

The chain is built from TRBV29-1 and TRBJ2-3, with 8 bases identical to TRBD2. V was pared by 7 bases and J by 1 base, with 19 bases of the junction left unmatched. The CDR3 consists of 18 residues. The germline CDR1 and CDR2 sequences are SQVTM and ANQGSEA. The DNA for the CDR3 is TGCAGCGCAAAGGGCCAGCGGGGGTCCACCACCCGCACAGATACGCAGTATTTT. Protein sequence: CSAKGQRGSTTRTDTQYF.

This clonotype was seen only a few times. The CDR3, as DNA: TGTGCCAGCTCACCACAGGAGGTCGAGACCCAGTACTTC. This sequence encodes CASSPQEVETQYF. The chain employs TRBV18 and TRBJ2-5; the D gene is possibly TRBD2 (5 bases). Looked up from germline, CDR1 is KGHSH and CDR2 is LQKENI. Trimming stripped 1 base from V and 5 bases from J, with 8 bases between. The CDR3 totals 13 residues.

The genes are TRBV7-8 and TRBJ2-5, with TRBD1 matching 8 bases. Looked up from germline, CDR1 is SGHVS and CDR2 is FQNEAQ. Trimming took 2 bases from V and 5 from J; bases not matched to a gene: 10. CDR3 length equals 16 residues. CDR3 protein: CASSLIVAGGGETQYF. DNA of the CDR3: TGTGCCAGCAGCTTAATCGTGGCAGGGGGCGGGGAGACCCAGTACTTC.

This clonotype appeared a few times. V usage is TRBV9 and J usage is TRBJ1-2, with TRBD1 matching 8 bases. The CDR3 covers 15 residues. Germline loops: CDR1 SGDLS, CDR2 YYNGEE. V lost 3 bases and J lost 7; bases outside the gene matches: 11. This CDR3 is CASSALGDRRTGYTF. The DNA for the CDR3 is TGTGCCAGCAGCGCATTAGGGGACAGGAGAACTGGCTACACCTTC.

This clonotype occurred a few times. This chain joins TRBV6-1 and TRBJ2-3; D is perhaps TRBD1 or TRBD2 (5 bases each). V lost 7 bases, J lost 0 bases, and 23 bases lay in between. The CDR3 runs 18 residues. The germline V gene has CDR1 MNHNS and CDR2 SASEGT. CDR3 nucleotide sequence: TGTGCCAGCACCTTCCCCGACAGCGGATTAGTTAGCACAGATACGCAGTATTTT. Translating gives CASTFPDSGLVSTDTQYF.